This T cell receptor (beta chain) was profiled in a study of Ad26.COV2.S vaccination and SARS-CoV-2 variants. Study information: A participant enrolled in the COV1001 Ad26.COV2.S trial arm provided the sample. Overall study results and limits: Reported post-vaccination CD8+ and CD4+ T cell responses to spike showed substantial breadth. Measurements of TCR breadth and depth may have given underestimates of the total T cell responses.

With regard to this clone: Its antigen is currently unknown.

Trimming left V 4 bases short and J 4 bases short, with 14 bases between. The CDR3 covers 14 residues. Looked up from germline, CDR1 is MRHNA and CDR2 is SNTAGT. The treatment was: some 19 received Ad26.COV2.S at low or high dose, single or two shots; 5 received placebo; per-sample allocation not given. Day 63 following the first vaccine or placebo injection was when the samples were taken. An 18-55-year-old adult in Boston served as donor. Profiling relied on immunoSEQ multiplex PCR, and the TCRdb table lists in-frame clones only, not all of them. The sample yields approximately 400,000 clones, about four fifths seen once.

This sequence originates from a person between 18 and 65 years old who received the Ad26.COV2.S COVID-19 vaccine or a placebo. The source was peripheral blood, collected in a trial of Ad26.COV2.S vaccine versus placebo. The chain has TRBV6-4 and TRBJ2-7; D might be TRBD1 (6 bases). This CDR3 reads CASSAPRTEYEQYF. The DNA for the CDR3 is TGTGCCAGCAGTGCTCCACGGACAGAGTACGAGCAGTACTTC.